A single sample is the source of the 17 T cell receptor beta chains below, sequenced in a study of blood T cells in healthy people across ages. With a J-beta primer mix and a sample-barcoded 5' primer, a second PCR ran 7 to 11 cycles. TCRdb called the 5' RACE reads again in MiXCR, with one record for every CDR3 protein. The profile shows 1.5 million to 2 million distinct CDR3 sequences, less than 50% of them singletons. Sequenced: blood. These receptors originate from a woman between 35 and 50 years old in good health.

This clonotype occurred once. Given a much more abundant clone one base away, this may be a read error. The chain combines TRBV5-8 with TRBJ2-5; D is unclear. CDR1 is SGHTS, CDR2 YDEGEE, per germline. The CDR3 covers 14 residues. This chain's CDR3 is CTSSLYQARKTQYF. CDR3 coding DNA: TGTACCAGCAGCTTGTACCAAGCGCGGAAGACCCAGTACTTC. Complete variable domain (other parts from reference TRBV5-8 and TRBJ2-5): EAGVTQSPTHLIKTRGQQATLRCSPISGHTSVYWYQQALGLGLQFLLWYDEGEERNRGNFPPRFSGRQFPNYSSELNVNALELEDSALYLCTSSLYQARKTQYFGPGTRLLVL.

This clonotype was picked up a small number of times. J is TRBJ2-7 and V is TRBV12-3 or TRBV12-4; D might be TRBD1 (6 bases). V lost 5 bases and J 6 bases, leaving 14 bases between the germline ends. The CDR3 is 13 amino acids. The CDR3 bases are TGTGCCAGCAGTATAAGGGGGTTGGGCGAGCAGTACTTC. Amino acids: CASSIRGLGEQYF.

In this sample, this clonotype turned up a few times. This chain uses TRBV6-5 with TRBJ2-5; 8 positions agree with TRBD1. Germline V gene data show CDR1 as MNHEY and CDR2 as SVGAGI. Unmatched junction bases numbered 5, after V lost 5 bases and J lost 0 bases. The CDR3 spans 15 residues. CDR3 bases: TGTGCCAGCAGTGTCGGGACAGGCAACCAAGAGACCCAGTACTTC. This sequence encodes CASSVGTGNQETQYF.

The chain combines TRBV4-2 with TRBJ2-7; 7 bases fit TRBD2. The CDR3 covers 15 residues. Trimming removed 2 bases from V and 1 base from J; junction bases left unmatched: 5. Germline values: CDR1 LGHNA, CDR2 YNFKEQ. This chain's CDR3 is CASSQISGASYEQYF. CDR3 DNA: TGTGCCAGCAGCCAAATCAGCGGGGCGTCCTACGAGCAGTACTTC.

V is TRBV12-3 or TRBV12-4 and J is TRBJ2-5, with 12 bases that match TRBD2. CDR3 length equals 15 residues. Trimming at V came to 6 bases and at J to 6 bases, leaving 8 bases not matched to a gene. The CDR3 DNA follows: TGTGCCAGCAGCGGACTAGCGGGGACTGTGAAGACCCAGTACTTC. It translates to CASSGLAGTVKTQYF.

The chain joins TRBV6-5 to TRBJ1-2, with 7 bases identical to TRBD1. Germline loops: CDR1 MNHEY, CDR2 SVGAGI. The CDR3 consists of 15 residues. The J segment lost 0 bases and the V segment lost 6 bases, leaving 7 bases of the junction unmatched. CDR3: CASRKPGQPNYGYTF. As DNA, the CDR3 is TGTGCCAGCAGGAAACCGGGACAGCCTAACTATGGCTACACCTTC.

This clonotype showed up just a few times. The CDR3: CASTQTGVPYEQYF. The DNA for the CDR3 is TGTGCCAGCACCCAAACTGGAGTACCCTACGAGCAGTACTTC. The chain couples TRBV7-3 to TRBJ2-7; D gene ambiguous. CDR3 length equals 14 residues. V gave up 7 bases and J gave up 2 bases, with 15 bases separating them. The germline gives CDR1 SGHTA, CDR2 FQGTGA.

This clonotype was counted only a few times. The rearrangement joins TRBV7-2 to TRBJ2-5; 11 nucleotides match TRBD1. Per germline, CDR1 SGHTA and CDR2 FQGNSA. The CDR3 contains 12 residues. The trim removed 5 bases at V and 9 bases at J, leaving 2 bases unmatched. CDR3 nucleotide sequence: TGTGCCAGCAGCCGGGGACAGGGGGCCCAGTACTTC. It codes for CASSRGQGAQYF.

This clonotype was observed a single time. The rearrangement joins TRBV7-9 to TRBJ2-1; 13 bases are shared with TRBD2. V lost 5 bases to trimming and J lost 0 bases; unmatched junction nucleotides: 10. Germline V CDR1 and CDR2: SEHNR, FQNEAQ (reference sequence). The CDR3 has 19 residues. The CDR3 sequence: CASSPKPGLAGSSYNEQFF. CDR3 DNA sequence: TGTGCCAGCAGCCCTAAACCGGGACTAGCGGGGAGCTCCTACAATGAGCAGTTCTTC.

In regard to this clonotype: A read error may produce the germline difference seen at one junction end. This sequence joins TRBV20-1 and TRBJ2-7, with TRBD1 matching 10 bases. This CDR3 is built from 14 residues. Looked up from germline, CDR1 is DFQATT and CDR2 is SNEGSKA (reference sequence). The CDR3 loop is CGAAGTGALYEQYF. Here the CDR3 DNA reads TGCGGTGCAGCCGGGACAGGGGCTTTATACGAGCAGTACTTC.

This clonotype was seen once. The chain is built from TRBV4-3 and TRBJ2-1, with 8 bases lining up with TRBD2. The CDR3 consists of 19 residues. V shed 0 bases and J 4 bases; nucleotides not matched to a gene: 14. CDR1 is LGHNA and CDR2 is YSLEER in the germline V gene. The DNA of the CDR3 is TGCGCCAGCAGCCAAGATAACGGTGCGACGGGGGGGCGTTACAATGAGCAGTTCTTC. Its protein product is CASSQDNGATGGRYNEQFF.

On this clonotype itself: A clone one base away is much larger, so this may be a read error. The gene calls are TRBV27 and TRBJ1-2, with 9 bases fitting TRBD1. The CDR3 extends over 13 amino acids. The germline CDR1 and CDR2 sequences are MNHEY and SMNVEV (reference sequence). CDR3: CVSGTGGSSGYTF. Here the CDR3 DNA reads TGTGTCAGCGGCACAGGGGGCTCAAGTGGCTACACCTTC.

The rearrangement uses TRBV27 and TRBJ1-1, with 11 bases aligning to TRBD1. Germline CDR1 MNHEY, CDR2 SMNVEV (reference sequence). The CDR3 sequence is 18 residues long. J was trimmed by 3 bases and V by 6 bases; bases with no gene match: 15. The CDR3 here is CASRWTGGLRVGDTEAFF. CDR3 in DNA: TGTGCCAGCAGATGGACAGGGGGCTTGAGAGTTGGGGACACTGAAGCTTTCTTT.

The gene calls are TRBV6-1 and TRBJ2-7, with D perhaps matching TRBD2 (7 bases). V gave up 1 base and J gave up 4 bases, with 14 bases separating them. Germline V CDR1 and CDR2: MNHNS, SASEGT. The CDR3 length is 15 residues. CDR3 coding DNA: TGTGCCAGCAGTGAAGTCGGGGGGCGAGGATACGAGCAGTACTTC. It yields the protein CASSEVGGRGYEQYF.

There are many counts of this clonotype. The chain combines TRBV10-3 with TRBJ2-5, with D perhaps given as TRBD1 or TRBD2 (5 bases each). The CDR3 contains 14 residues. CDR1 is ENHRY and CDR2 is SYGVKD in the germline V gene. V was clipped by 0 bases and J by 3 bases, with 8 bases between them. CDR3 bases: TGTGCCATCAGTGAGTCGGGGACCGAAGAGACCCAGTACTTC. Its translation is CAISESGTEETQYF.

The CDR3 nucleotides read TGTGCCACCAGTGTTGCAAGCGGGGACAACTACAATGAGCAGTTCTTC. It yields the protein CATSVASGDNYNEQFF. The chain joins TRBV24-1 to TRBJ2-1; TRBD2 might be the D (7 bases). V gave up 5 bases and J gave up 3 bases, with 16 bases separating them. CDR1 is KGHDR and CDR2 is SFDVKD in the germline V gene. CDR3 length equals 16 residues.

CDR3 loop: CSVLRVTREETQYF. The CDR3 DNA sequence: TGCAGCGTCCTCCGGGTCACCCGCGAAGAGACCCAGTACTTC. The chain has TRBV29-1 and TRBJ2-5; D is unresolved. The CDR3 covers 14 residues. Germline assignment: CDR1 SQVTM and CDR2 ANQGSEA. Trimming took 6 bases from V and 3 from J, leaving 17 bases between them.